This T cell receptor beta chain comes out of a study of beta chain features in type 1 diabetes. Study at large: All samples yielded some 110 million examined sorted cells. Overall study findings and caveats: Whether TCRB rearrangement is influenced by HLA type was left unresolved in this analysis. The naive, central memory and Treg TCRB repertoires of patients appeared to be more similar to one another than those of healthy donors. Across all four CD4+ subsets, people with type 1 diabetes showed modestly shorter TCRB CDR3s.

Germline CDR1 and CDR2: SGHNT and YYREEE (reference sequence). This CDR3 is 18 amino acids long. Trimming cost V 4 bases and J 0 bases, with 23 bases left between them. Concerning this clone: What it binds is unknown.

Isolated RNA was reverse transcribed in full, so expressed TCRB transcripts were sequenced. Here immunoSEQ multiplex PCR was the method, and the copy in TCRdb shows in-frame clones only, minus some. The sample yields roughly 160,000 clones, roughly 8% seen once. This receptor was obtained from a man between 18 and 35 years old with type 1 diabetes. Sample: central memory CD4+ T cells from blood. This sequence joins TRBV5-4 and TRBJ2-7; D is perhaps TRBD1 (5 bases). CDR3 sequence (DNA): TGTGCCAGCAGCCAAACCCGCCTTCTGCAGGGAAGCTCCTACGAGCAGTACTTC. Amino acid sequence: CASSQTRLLQGSSYEQYF.